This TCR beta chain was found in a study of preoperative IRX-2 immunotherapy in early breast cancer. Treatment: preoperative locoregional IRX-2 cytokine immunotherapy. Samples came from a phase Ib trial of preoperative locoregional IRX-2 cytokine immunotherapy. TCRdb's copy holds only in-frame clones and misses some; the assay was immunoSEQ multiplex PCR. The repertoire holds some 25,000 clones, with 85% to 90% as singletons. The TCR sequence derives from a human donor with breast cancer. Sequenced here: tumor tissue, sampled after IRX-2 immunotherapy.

CDR3 loop: CASSVTGFGEQYF. The CDR3 DNA sequence: TGTGCCAGCAGCGTGACAGGGTTCGGCGAGCAGTACTTC. V gene TRBV9 combines with J gene TRBJ2-7, with 7 bases lining up with TRBD1. Germline CDR1 reads SGDLS; CDR2 reads YYNGEE. V gave up 2 bases and J gave up 6 bases; unmatched junction bases: 5. The CDR3 is 13 amino acids.